This T cell receptor (beta chain) emerged from a study of shared clonotypes between healthy human individuals. Overall study: With ages of 18 to 49, the donors were a couple of women and a few men. Per-donor plates numbered three CD4 naive, three CD4 memory, two CD8 naive and one CD8 memory. Whole-study results and caveats: Several donors had about 5% of their naive CD4 clonotypes in common.

Notes on this clone: Its antigen is as yet unknown.

The CDR3 loop spans 16 amino acids. CDR1 and CDR2 (germline): SQVTM, ANQGSEA. Measured with immunoSEQ multiplex PCR; TCRdb has only the in-frame clones, and not every one. This sample has 550,000 to 800,000 clones; less than 95% occur once, and the top ten carry 30% to 40%. This clonotype originated in a man aged 18-30 years in good health. Some clones in this sample may be carry-over from other donors' samples. The V gene is TRBV29-1, the J gene TRBJ2-1; D possibly matches TRBD1 or TRBD2 (6 bases each). The sequenced sample was memory CD8+ T cells from PBMCs. Subset meaning: CD45RO+ cells pooled with CCR7-negative TemRA cells. The CDR3 protein is CAPVLAREHQGNEQFF. The DNA of the CDR3 is TGCGCCCCGGTGCTGGCACGGGAGCATCAGGGGAATGAGCAGTTCTTC.